The 20 T cell receptor beta chains below were found in one sample sequenced in a study of cytomegalovirus exposure and HLA in healthy donors. The data were produced by immunoSEQ multiplex PCR, yet TCRdb's version contains in-frame clones alone and is incomplete. The sample has about 78,000 clones, 90% to 97% seen once; the top ten hold 1.6%. The sequenced sample was PBMCs. These receptors came from a man aged 18 to 29 in good health and CMV-seropositive.

This chain uses TRBV10-2 with TRBJ2-3; no firm D call. Germline V gives CDR1 WSHSY, CDR2 SAAADI. This CDR3 has 11 residues. The ends were cut back, 4 bases at V and 5 bases at J, with 4 bases in the middle. CDR3 sequence (DNA): TGCGCCAGCAGTGGAGGAGATACGCAGTATTTT. It translates to CASSGGDTQYF.

The chain couples TRBV25-1 to TRBJ1-5; D is unresolved. The V gene lost 4 bases and the J gene lost 5 bases, with 12 bases spanning the gap. Germline V gives CDR1 MGHDK, CDR2 SYGVNS. The length of the CDR3 is 14 residues. CDR3 in DNA: TGTGCCAGCAGTGGAGCAGCGCCCCATCAGCCCCAGCATTTT. It specifies CASSGAAPHQPQHF.

Written as DNA, the CDR3 is TGTGCCAGCTCACCAGAATGGCAGGCCAACACCGGGGAGCTGTTTTTT. Its protein product is CASSPEWQANTGELFF. This sequence joins TRBV18 and TRBJ2-2, with D uncertain. Germline CDR1 KGHSH, CDR2 LQKENI. The length of the CDR3 is 16 residues. Trimming took off 2 bases at V and 2 bases at J, with 12 bases between the two ends. The variable domain in full, with the rest retrieved from reference TRBV18 and TRBJ2-2, is NAGVMQNPRHLVRRRGQEARLRCSPMKGHSHVYWYRQLPEEGLKFMVYLQKENIIDESGMPKERFSAEFPKEGPSILRIQQVVRGDSAAYFCASSPEWQANTGELFFGEGSRLTVL.

This chain uses TRBV12-2 with TRBJ2-1; the table's D call TRBD1 went unverified against the DNA. TRBV12-2 is shown as a pseudogene. This CDR3 spans 10 amino acids. The CDR3 DNA reads TGTGCAAGTCGTCCATATGAGCAGTTCTTC. The encoded protein is CASRPYEQFF.

The count of this clone is one. In DNA, the CDR3 is TGTGCCACCAGCAGAGCGGTACGCAGGGAAATTCCCTACGAGCAGTACTTC. This codes for CATSRAVRREIPYEQYF. The chain uses TRBV15 and TRBJ2-7; tentatively, D is TRBD1 (5 bases). The CDR3 contains 17 residues. Germline loops: CDR1 LNHNV, CDR2 YYDKDF (reference sequence). V was pared by 1 base and J by 2 bases, with 18 bases between.

The chain links TRBV27 to TRBJ1-2, with 9 nucleotides matching TRBD1. This CDR3 is 14 amino acids long. Germline V CDR1 and CDR2: MNHEY, SMNVEV (reference sequence). V lost 5 bases, J lost 8 bases, and 9 bases stayed unmatched. CDR3 loop: CASSPLDRGAGYTF. As DNA, the CDR3 is TGTGCCAGCAGTCCATTGGACAGGGGTGCGGGCTACACCTTC.

The chain joins TRBV6-1 to TRBJ2-5, with 7 bases matching TRBD1. V shed 6 bases, J shed 2 bases, and the junction held 3 bases outside the gene matches. The CDR3 has 13 amino acids. Germline CDR1 MNHNS, CDR2 SASEGT. The CDR3 here is CASRMGQQETQYF. CDR3 sequence (DNA): TGTGCCAGCAGGATGGGACAGCAAGAGACCCAGTACTTC.

V gene TRBV10-3 combines with J gene TRBJ2-2; possibly TRBD2 for D (6 bases). Trimming took off 7 bases at V and 3 bases at J, with 12 bases between the two ends. Germline assignment: CDR1 ENHRY and CDR2 SYGVKD. This CDR3 has 14 amino acids. DNA of the CDR3: TGTGCCATCACCCCGGGACTCGACACCGGGGAGCTGTTTTTT. Residues: CAITPGLDTGELFF.

V usage is TRBV7-6 and J usage is TRBJ2-7; 10 bases match TRBD2. Germline CDR1 is SGHVS and CDR2 is FNYEAQ. Unmatched junction bases numbered 10, after V lost 5 bases and J lost 3 bases. This CDR3 has 16 residues. The CDR3 bases are TGTGCCAGCAGCCAAATGCCTAGCGGGAGTTTCTACGAGCAGTACTTC. As protein: CASSQMPSGSFYEQYF.

The chain is built from TRBV5-4 and TRBJ2-2; D might be TRBD1 (6 bases). Germline V CDR1 and CDR2: SGHNT, YYREEE (reference sequence). V lost 9 bases, J lost 6 bases, and 15 bases lay in between. The CDR3 covers 13 residues. This CDR3 is CATTQGLAGELFF. The CDR3 coding sequence is TGTGCCACCACCCAGGGGTTGGCCGGGGAGCTGTTTTTT.

The rearrangement uses TRBV19 and TRBJ1-3; maybe TRBD1 (6 bases). Germline V CDR1 and CDR2: LNHDA, SQIVND (reference sequence). V gave up 5 bases and J gave up 7 bases, with 12 bases separating them. The CDR3 sequence is 13 residues long. The CDR3 region is CASSAQGWNTIYF. CDR3 bases: TGTGCCAGTAGTGCCCAGGGGTGGAACACCATATATTTT.

This sequence joins TRBV4-1 and TRBJ1-2, with D possibly being TRBD1 (5 bases). V was clipped by 0 bases and J by 2 bases, with 13 bases between them. From germline, CDR1 is MGHRA and CDR2 YSYEKL. The length of the CDR3 is 16 residues. The CDR3 loop is CASSQDLLEGNYGYTF. The CDR3 DNA is TGCGCCAGCAGCCAAGATCTTCTGGAGGGGAACTATGGCTACACCTTC.

The chain employs TRBV7-9 and TRBJ1-4; 7 bases match TRBD1. Unmatched junction bases numbered 8, after V lost 5 bases and J lost 8 bases. The CDR3 is made up of 14 amino acids. CDR1 and CDR2 (germline): SEHNR, FQNEAQ (reference sequence). CDR3 in amino acids: CASSLRGTEEKLFF. The DNA of the CDR3 is TGTGCCAGCAGCCTCAGGGGGACTGAGGAAAAACTGTTTTTT.

The genes are TRBV11-2 and TRBJ1-2; D is unresolved. CDR1 and CDR2 from the germline V gene are SGHAT and FQNNGV. The CDR3 contains 14 residues. V lost 4 bases and J lost 4, with 13 bases in between. CDR3 sequence: CASSWNQVTYGYTF. The CDR3 DNA sequence: TGTGCCAGCAGCTGGAACCAGGTTACCTATGGCTACACCTTC. Together with reference TRBV11-2 and TRBJ1-2, the CDR3 gives the full variable domain: EAGVAQSPRYKIIEKRQSVAFWCNPISGHATLYWYQQILGQGPKLLIQFQNNGVVDDSQLPKDRFSAERLKGVDSTLKIQPAKLEDSAVYLCASSWNQVTYGYTFGSGTRLTVV.

A few counts support this clone. The CDR3 DNA reads TGTGCCAGCAGTCAAAGGACGGAGGCCTACGAGCAGTACTTC. Its protein product is CASSQRTEAYEQYF. The chain has TRBV27 and TRBJ2-7, with D possibly TRBD2 on 5 matching bases. V was shortened by 5 bases and J by 2 bases, with 13 bases between the two germline ends. Germline-derived CDR1 and CDR2 are MNHEY and SMNVEV (reference sequence). CDR3 size: 14 residues.

The chain links TRBV6-1 to TRBJ2-5; D call uncertain. The CDR3 loop spans 13 amino acids. Between the trimmed V and J ends, which lost 11 bases and 2 bases, there was a span of 15 bases. Germline CDR1 MNHNS, CDR2 SASEGT. The CDR3 DNA sequence: TGTGCCTCACACCTGGCTTTACAAGAGACCCAGTACTTC. It codes for CASHLALQETQYF.

The CDR3 spells CASSLADVRGLEAFF. For the CDR3, the DNA is TGTGCCAGCAGCTTAGCCGATGTCAGGGGGCTTGAAGCTTTCTTT. The chain employs TRBV7-9 and TRBJ1-1; 8 positions agree with TRBD1. V gave up 0 bases and J gave up 7 bases; unmatched junction bases: 7. CDR3 length: 15 amino acids. Germline V gives CDR1 SEHNR, CDR2 FQNEAQ (reference sequence).

The gene calls are TRBV2 and TRBJ2-7; tentative D call: TRBD2 (5 bases). Germline V CDR1 and CDR2: SNHLY, FYNNEI. The CDR3 is made up of 13 amino acids. Between the trimmed V and J ends, which lost 8 bases and 5 bases, there was a span of 16 bases. The CDR3 region has the DNA TGTGCCAGCCTTGGGGAGAAGTATGACGAGCAGTACTTC. Residues: CASLGEKYDEQYF.

The V call is TRBV4-2, the J call TRBJ2-7, with 7 nucleotides matching TRBD2. The CDR3 is 13 amino acids. CDR1 is LGHNA and CDR2 is YNFKEQ in the germline V gene. Losses at the gene ends were 4 bases for V and 3 bases for J; bases not matched to a gene: 3. The CDR3 sequence is CASSPSGGYEQYF. CDR3 DNA sequence: TGTGCCAGCAGCCCTTCGGGAGGCTACGAGCAGTACTTC.

The chain couples TRBV27 to TRBJ2-1, with D hard to call. V shed 2 bases and J shed 9 bases, with 11 bases lying between them. The CDR3 extends over 13 amino acids. Germline lookup yields CDR1 MNHEY and CDR2 SMNVEV (reference sequence). The CDR3 protein is CASSLLRSSEQFF. The CDR3 nucleotides are TGTGCCAGCAGTTTACTACGATCGAGTGAGCAGTTCTTC.